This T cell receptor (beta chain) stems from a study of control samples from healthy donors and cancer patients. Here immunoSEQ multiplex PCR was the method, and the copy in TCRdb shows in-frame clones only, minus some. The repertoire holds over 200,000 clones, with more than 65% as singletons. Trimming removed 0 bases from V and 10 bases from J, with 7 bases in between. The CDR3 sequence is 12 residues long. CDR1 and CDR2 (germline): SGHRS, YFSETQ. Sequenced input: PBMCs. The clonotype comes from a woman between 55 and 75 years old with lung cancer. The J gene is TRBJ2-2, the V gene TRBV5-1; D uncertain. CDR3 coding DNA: TGCGCCAGCAGCTTGGAAGCTCAGGAGCTGTTTTTT. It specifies CASSLEAQELFF.